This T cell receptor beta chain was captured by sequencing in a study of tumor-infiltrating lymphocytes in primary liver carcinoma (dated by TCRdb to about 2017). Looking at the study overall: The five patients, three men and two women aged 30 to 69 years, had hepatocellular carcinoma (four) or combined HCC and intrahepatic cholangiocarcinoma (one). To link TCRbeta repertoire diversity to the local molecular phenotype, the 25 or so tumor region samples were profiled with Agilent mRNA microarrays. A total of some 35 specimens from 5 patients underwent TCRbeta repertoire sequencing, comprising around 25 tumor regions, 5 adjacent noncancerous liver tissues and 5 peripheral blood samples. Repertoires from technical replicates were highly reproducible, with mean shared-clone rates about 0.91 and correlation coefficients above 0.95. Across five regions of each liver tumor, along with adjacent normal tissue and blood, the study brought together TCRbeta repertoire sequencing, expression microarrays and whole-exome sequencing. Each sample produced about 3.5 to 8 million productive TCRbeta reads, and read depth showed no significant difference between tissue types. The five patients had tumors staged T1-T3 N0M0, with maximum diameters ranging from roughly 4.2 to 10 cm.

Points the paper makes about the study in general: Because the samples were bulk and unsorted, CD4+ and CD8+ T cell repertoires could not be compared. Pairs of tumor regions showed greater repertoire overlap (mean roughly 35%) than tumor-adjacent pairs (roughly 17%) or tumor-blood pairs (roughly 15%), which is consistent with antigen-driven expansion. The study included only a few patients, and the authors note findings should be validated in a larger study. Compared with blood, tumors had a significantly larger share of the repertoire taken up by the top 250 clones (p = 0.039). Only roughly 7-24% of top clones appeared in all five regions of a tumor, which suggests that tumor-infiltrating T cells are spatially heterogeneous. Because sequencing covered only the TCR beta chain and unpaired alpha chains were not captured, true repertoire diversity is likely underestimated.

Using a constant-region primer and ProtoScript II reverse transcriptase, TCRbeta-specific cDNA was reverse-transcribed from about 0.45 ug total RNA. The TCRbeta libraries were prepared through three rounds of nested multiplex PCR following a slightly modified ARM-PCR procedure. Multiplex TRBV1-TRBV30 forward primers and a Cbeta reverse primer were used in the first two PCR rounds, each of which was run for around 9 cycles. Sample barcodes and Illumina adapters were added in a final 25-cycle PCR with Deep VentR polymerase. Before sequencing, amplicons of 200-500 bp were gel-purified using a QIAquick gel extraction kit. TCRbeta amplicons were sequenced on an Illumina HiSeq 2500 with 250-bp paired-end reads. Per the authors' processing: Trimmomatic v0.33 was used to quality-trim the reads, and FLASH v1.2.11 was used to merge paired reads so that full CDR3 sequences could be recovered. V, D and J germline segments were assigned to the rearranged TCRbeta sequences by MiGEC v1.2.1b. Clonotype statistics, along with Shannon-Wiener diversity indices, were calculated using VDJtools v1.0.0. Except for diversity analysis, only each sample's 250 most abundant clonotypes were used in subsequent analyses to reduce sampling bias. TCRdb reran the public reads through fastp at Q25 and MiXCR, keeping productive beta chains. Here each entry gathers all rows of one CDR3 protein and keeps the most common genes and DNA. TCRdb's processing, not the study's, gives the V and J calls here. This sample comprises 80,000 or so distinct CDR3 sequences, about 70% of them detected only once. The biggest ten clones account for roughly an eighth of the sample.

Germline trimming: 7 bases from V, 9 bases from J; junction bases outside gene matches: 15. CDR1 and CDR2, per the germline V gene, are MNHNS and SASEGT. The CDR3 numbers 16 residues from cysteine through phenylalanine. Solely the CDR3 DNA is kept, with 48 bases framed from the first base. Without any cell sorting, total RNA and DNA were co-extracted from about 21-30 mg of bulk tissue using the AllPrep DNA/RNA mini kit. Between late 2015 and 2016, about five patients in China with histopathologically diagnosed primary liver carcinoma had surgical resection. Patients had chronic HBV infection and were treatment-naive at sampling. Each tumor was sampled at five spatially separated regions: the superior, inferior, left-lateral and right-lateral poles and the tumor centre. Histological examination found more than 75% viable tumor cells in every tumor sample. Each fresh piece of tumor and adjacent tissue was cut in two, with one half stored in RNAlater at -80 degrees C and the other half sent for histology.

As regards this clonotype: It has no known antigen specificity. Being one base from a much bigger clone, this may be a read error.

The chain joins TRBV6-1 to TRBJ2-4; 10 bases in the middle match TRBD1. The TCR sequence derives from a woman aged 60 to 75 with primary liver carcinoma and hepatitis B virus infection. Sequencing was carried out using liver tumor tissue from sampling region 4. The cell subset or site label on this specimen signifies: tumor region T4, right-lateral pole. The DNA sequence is TGTGCCAGCACTGAGGGGACAGGGGACTGGAGGGGCATTCAGTACTTC. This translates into CASTEGTGDWRGIQYF.